Described below is a single T cell receptor (beta chain) sequence and its context. The sample comes from a study of cytomegalovirus exposure and HLA in healthy donors. Across the study: Samples from HLA-typed donors yielded approximately 88 million unique TCRs in an early data release.

This CDR3 is 15 amino acids long. V shed 0 bases and J shed 3 bases, with 12 bases lying between them. CDR1 and CDR2 from the germline V gene are MNHEY and SVGAGI. The PCR had 60 Vbeta and 13 Jbeta primers. Using immunoSEQ multiplex PCR, the repertoire was profiled, and TCRdb retains in-frame clones only, with some absent. The repertoire has about 130,000 clones, around 73% of them found once; the top ten carry 1.3% to 1.5%. This sequence joins TRBV6-5 and TRBJ2-7; D unresolved. Sequences were obtained from PBMCs. This receptor was taken from a female donor in good health and CMV-seronegative. The CDR3 region is CASSYSRRAHYEQYF. In nucleotides, the CDR3 is TGTGCCAGCAGTTACTCCCGCCGAGCCCACTACGAGCAGTACTTC.